The next 31 T cell receptor beta chains were all read from a single sample in a study of spatial heterogeneity in lung cancer. TCRdb itself ran the 5' RACE reads through MiXCR, one entry per CDR3 protein. The sample holds 10,000 to 15,000 distinct CDR3 sequences; approximately 6% are singletons and the top ten take approximately 10%. Regarding time point: sample taken at primary tumor resection. The input material, whole RNA from tumor, nontumor lung or frozen PBMC, was sequenced unsorted. Sequences were derived from normal lung tissue next to the tumor, sampled at surgery. Every receptor here comes from a male donor with early-stage non-small cell lung cancer.

This clonotype was detected ten times or more. The CDR3, as DNA: TGTGCCAGCAGCTTGCCGGGCCGCGCGAACACCGGGGAGCTGTTTTTT. Residues: CASSLPGRANTGELFF. This chain links TRBV7-9 with TRBJ2-2; D remains unclear. There are 16 residues in the CDR3. The ends were cut back, 3 bases at V and 0 bases at J, with 11 bases in the middle. Germline CDR1 reads SEHNR; CDR2 reads FQNEAQ (reference sequence). Full variable domain (missing parts from reference TRBV7-9 and TRBJ2-2): DTGVSQNPRHKITKRGQNVTFRCDPISEHNRLYWYRQTLGQGPEFLTYFQNEAQLEKSRLLSDRFSAERPKGSFSTLEIQRTEQGDSAMYLCASSLPGRANTGELFFGEGSRLTVL.

This clonotype was detected ten times or more. This chain joins TRBV7-2 and TRBJ2-5; D may be TRBD1 (7 bases). The V and J ends lost 1 base and 6 bases respectively, with 12 bases between them. Germline-derived CDR1 and CDR2 are SGHTA and FQGNSA. This CDR3 contains 14 residues. The CDR3 region is CASSLGQGGKTQYF. In DNA form, the CDR3 reads TGTGCCAGCAGCTTAGGGCAGGGGGGAAAGACCCAGTACTTC. The whole variable domain, remainder taken from reference TRBV7-2 and TRBJ2-5, is GAGVSQSPSNKVTEKGKDVELRCDPISGHTALYWYRQSLGQGLEFLIYFQGNSAPDKSGLPSDRFSAERTGGSVSTLTIQRTQQEDSAVYLCASSLGQGGKTQYFGPGTRLLVL.

The chain links TRBV3-1 to TRBJ2-7; 10 positions agree with TRBD2. V was pared by 2 bases and J by 3 bases, with 7 bases of the junction left unmatched. The length of the CDR3 is 16 residues. Germline values: CDR1 LGHDT, CDR2 YNNKEL (reference sequence). The CDR3 here is CASSQTILAGVYEQYF. The CDR3 nucleotides read TGTGCCAGCAGCCAAACAATCCTAGCGGGAGTCTACGAGCAGTACTTC.

With regard to this clonotype: It is likely a read error, because the conserved phenylalanine at the end of the CDR3 is missing. This chain links TRBV12-3 or TRBV12-4 with TRBJ1-5; TRBD1 agrees at 12 bases. V gave up 6 bases and J gave up 6 bases; unmatched junction bases: 6. The CDR3 contains 15 residues. The CDR3 sequence is CASSTGTGGSQPQHS. The CDR3 DNA is TGTGCCAGCAGCACCGGGACAGGGGGCTCTCAGCCCCAGCATTCT.

This clonotype was seen repeatedly, ten times or more. The chain has TRBV18 and TRBJ1-2, with D maybe TRBD1 (5 bases). V was cut by 4 bases and J by 2 bases, with 14 bases left in between. Looked up from germline, CDR1 is KGHSH and CDR2 is LQKENI. The CDR3 is 15 amino acids. The CDR3 coding sequence is TGTGCCAGCTCACTATTGCAGGGCCGGAACTATGGCTACACCTTC. The encoded protein is CASSLLQGRNYGYTF. Variable domain in full (rest from reference TRBV18 and TRBJ1-2): NAGVMQNPRHLVRRRGQEARLRCSPMKGHSHVYWYRQLPEEGLKFMVYLQKENIIDESGMPKERFSAEFPKEGPSILRIQQVVRGDSAAYFCASSLLQGRNYGYTFGSGTRLTVV.

This clonotype showed up many times. J is TRBJ1-2 and V is TRBV20-1; 12 positions match TRBD1. Germline lookup yields CDR1 DFQATT and CDR2 SNEGSKA (reference sequence). The CDR3 has 13 residues. V gave up 5 bases and J gave up 7 bases; unmatched junction bases: 5. CDR3 region: CSAGDRGRIGYTF. The CDR3 DNA is TGCAGTGCTGGGGACAGGGGGCGCATTGGCTACACCTTC.

The CDR3 nucleotides read TGTGCCATCAGTGGGGGGATGTTTGGGCCGGATCAGCCCCAGCATTTT. It yields the protein CAISGGMFGPDQPQHF. The chain employs TRBV10-3 and TRBJ1-5; D possibly corresponds to TRBD1 (5 bases). Germline CDR1 is ENHRY and CDR2 is SYGVKD. V dropped 4 bases and J dropped 5 bases, with 18 bases sitting between them. There are 16 residues in the CDR3.

This clonotype was seen many times. The chain is built from TRBV11-2 and TRBJ2-3; D may be TRBD1 (6 bases). The CDR3 sequence is 17 residues long. Trimming took 4 bases from V and 0 from J, leaving 17 bases between them. The germline V gene encodes CDR1 SGHAT and CDR2 FQNNGV. CDR3 residues: CASSSIKGTTSTDTQYF. The CDR3 nucleotides are TGTGCCAGCAGCTCAATTAAAGGGACAACTAGCACAGATACGCAGTATTTT.

The sample holds many counts of this clonotype. The chain joins TRBV20-1 to TRBJ2-2; the match to TRBD2 covers 7 bases. Looked up from germline, CDR1 is DFQATT and CDR2 is SNEGSKA (reference sequence). The trim removed 0 bases at V and 5 bases at J, leaving 12 bases unmatched. This CDR3 contains 17 residues. The CDR3 coding sequence is TGCAGTGCTAGAGATCCAGGGAGGGCAGGGAAAACCGGGGAGCTGTTTTTT. It specifies CSARDPGRAGKTGELFF.

Many counts were recorded for this clonotype. The chain links TRBV4-2 to TRBJ2-1; TRBD2 matches at 9 bases. This CDR3 has 17 residues. V was clipped by 0 bases and J by 2 bases; unmatched bases: 5. Germline CDR1 is LGHNA and CDR2 is YNFKEQ. CDR3 sequence: CASSQEIAGAAYNEQFF. The CDR3 bases are TGTGCCAGCAGCCAAGAGATAGCGGGAGCCGCCTACAATGAGCAGTTCTTC.

This clonotype was counted at least ten times. The chain has TRBV5-1 and TRBJ1-6; D gene unclear. Trimming took off 1 base at V and 7 bases at J, with 6 bases between the two ends. The CDR3 is 13 amino acids. Germline loops: CDR1 SGHRS, CDR2 YFSETQ. The CDR3 spells CASSLRGNSPLHF. CDR3 nucleotide sequence: TGCGCCAGCAGCTTGCGCGGAAATTCACCCCTCCACTTT.

This clonotype was counted ten times or more. The V and J genes are TRBV7-9 and TRBJ2-1, with D unclear. V lost 6 bases, J lost 5 bases, and 14 bases lay in between. Germline V gene data show CDR1 as SEHNR and CDR2 as FQNEAQ (reference sequence). CDR3 length equals 14 residues. In DNA, the CDR3 is TGTGCCAGCAGTTCCCTCGCAGCCAACAATGAGCAGTTCTTC. Its translation is CASSSLAANNEQFF.

This clonotype occurred many times. The V and J genes are TRBV6-5 and TRBJ2-3; TRBD2 matches at 16 bases. The CDR3 totals 18 residues. V lost 6 bases to trimming and J lost 4 bases; unmatched junction nucleotides: 10. CDR1 and CDR2 (germline): MNHEY, SVGAGI. The CDR3 loop is CASSSGTSGRGRADTQYF. Written as DNA, the CDR3 is TGTGCCAGCAGCTCCGGGACTAGCGGGAGGGGACGCGCAGATACGCAGTATTTT.

The genes are TRBV7-2 and TRBJ1-5; TRBD1 matches 8 bases. Germline values: CDR1 SGHTA, CDR2 FQGNSA. J gave up 3 bases and V 5 bases, and 3 bases lay outside the gene matches. There are 14 residues in the CDR3. CDR3 sequence: CASSQDRVNQPQHF. The CDR3 coding sequence is TGTGCCAGCAGCCAGGACAGGGTCAATCAGCCCCAGCATTTT.

The chain recombines TRBV5-5 with TRBJ2-3; possibly TRBD1 for D (5 bases). This CDR3 contains 15 residues. Between the trimmed V and J ends, which lost 5 bases and 0 bases, there was a span of 13 bases. The V gene's germline CDR1 is SGHKS and CDR2 YYEKEE (reference sequence). CDR3 protein: CASRTTATSTDTQYF. In nucleotides, the CDR3 is TGTGCCAGCAGAACGACAGCCACGAGCACAGATACGCAGTATTTT. Full variable domain (missing parts from reference TRBV5-5 and TRBJ2-3): DAGVTQSPTHLIKTRGQQVTLRCSPISGHKSVSWYQQVLGQGPQFIFQYYEKEERGRGNFPDRFSARQFPNYSSELNVNALLLGDSALYLCASRTTATSTDTQYFGPGTRLTVL.

The chain links TRBV11-2 to TRBJ2-1; weak D call: TRBD2 (7 bases). The germline gives CDR1 SGHAT, CDR2 FQNNGV. The V end lost 0 bases, the J end lost 6 bases, and 21 bases lay between the germline ends. This CDR3 comprises 18 residues. CDR3 protein: CASSLDGGAGVPFNEQFF. The CDR3 DNA is TGTGCCAGCAGCTTAGATGGGGGGGCGGGAGTCCCTTTCAATGAGCAGTTCTTC.

By its share, this clonotype is medium-sized. The chain has TRBV20-1 and TRBJ2-5; 9 bases match TRBD2. The CDR3 runs to 14 residues. The trim removed 6 bases at V and 5 bases at J, leaving 10 bases unmatched. Germline V gene data show CDR1 as DFQATT and CDR2 as SNEGSKA (reference sequence). In DNA form, the CDR3 reads TGCAGTGCCAATAGCGGGAGTGCGGGGGAGACCCAGTACTTC. Its protein product is CSANSGSAGETQYF.

This clonotype came up many times. The CDR3 coding sequence is TGCGCCCCCGGGACAGCGGGGCGGGAGCAGTACTTC. It encodes CAPGTAGREQYF. This rearrangement joins TRBV20-1 to TRBJ2-7, with D perhaps given as TRBD1 or TRBD2 (7 bases each). Germline-derived CDR1 and CDR2 are DFQATT and SNEGSKA (reference sequence). CDR3 length equals 12 residues.

This clonotype appeared many times. The J gene is TRBJ2-3, the V gene TRBV6-2 or TRBV6-3; tentative D call: TRBD1 (5 bases). CDR1 is MNHEY and CDR2 is SVGEGT in the germline V gene. This CDR3 has 15 residues. The V end lost 2 bases, the J end lost 5 bases, and 14 bases lay between the germline ends. Written as DNA, the CDR3 is TGTGCCAGCAGTTACGGTGGGCAGCAGGGAGATACGCAGTATTTT. Its protein product is CASSYGGQQGDTQYF.

This clonotype appeared many times. The J gene is TRBJ1-1, the V gene TRBV20-1, with TRBD1 matching over 7 bases. Germline V gives CDR1 DFQATT, CDR2 SNEGSKA (reference sequence). The junction had 14 bases not matched to a gene; V was cut back by 5 bases and J by 5 bases. The CDR3 is made up of 15 amino acids. CDR3 in amino acids: CSASGVNRGQTEAFF. In nucleotides, the CDR3 is TGCAGTGCTTCCGGGGTCAACAGGGGACAAACTGAAGCTTTCTTT.

This clonotype was counted many times. The genes are TRBV5-1 and TRBJ1-4; perhaps TRBD1 as D (6 bases). Trimming shortened V by 4 bases and J by 5 bases, and 9 bases separated the two germline ends. The CDR3 runs 13 residues. From germline, CDR1 is SGHRS and CDR2 YFSETQ. CDR3 DNA sequence: TGCGCCAGCAGCGGGGGCCAAAATGAAAAACTGTTTTTT. Its protein product is CASSGGQNEKLFF.

This clonotype has more than one count but fewer than ten. This sequence joins TRBV30 and TRBJ1-1, with 9 bases that match TRBD1. V shed 5 bases, J shed 0 bases, and the junction held 1 base outside the gene matches. Per germline, CDR1 GTSNPN and CDR2 SVGIG (reference sequence). The CDR3 covers 13 residues. The CDR3 region is CAWDRGMNTEAFF. Here the CDR3 DNA reads TGTGCCTGGGACAGGGGGATGAACACTGAAGCTTTCTTT.

This clonotype was seen many times. DNA of the CDR3: TGTGCCATCAGTGATGCCCCGGGTACAAACCTATATGGCTACACCTTC. It specifies CAISDAPGTNLYGYTF. The V call is TRBV10-3, the J call TRBJ1-2; D gene ambiguous. V lost 3 bases to trimming and J lost 5 bases, with 19 bases between them. The CDR3 spans 16 residues. CDR1 and CDR2 from the germline V gene are ENHRY and SYGVKD.

By sample share, this clonotype is medium-sized. The genes are TRBV12-3 or TRBV12-4 and TRBJ1-1; D gene ambiguous. The length of the CDR3 is 12 residues. V was trimmed by 7 bases and J by 4 bases, leaving 10 bases between them. In nucleotides, the CDR3 is TGTGCCAGCATGTTGGAGAGCACTGAAGCTTTCTTT. Its translation: CASMLESTEAFF.

A few counts support this clonotype. The chain combines TRBV5-1 with TRBJ1-4; 8 positions match TRBD1. The CDR3 totals 14 residues. Germline trimming cut 0 bases from V and 7 bases from J; bases unmatched to any gene: 2. Germline values: CDR1 SGHRS, CDR2 YFSETQ. CDR3 DNA: TGCGCCAGCAGCTTGGGACAGGGGACTGAAAAACTGTTTTTT. It codes for CASSLGQGTEKLFF. Based on the CDR3 plus reference TRBV5-1 and TRBJ1-4, the full variable domain is KAGVTQTPRYLIKTRGQQVTLSCSPISGHRSVSWYQQTPGQGLQFLFEYFSETQRNKGNFPGRFSGRQFSNSRSEMNVSTLELGDSALYLCASSLGQGTEKLFFGSGTQLSVL.

This clonotype was observed many times. This rearrangement joins TRBV7-8 to TRBJ2-3, with 10 bases aligning to TRBD2. The CDR3 contains 16 residues. The ends lost 4 bases at V and 0 bases at J; junction bases unmatched: 4. The V gene's germline CDR1 is SGHVS and CDR2 FQNEAQ. CDR3 DNA sequence: TGTGCCAGCAGCTCACTAGCGGGGTCTAGCACAGATACGCAGTATTTT. Translation gives CASSSLAGSSTDTQYF.

This clonotype was counted ten times or more. V and J are TRBV9 and TRBJ2-1; 10 bases fit TRBD2. V trimming: 2 bases; J trimming: 4 bases; junction bases outside the gene matches: 3. Germline V gene lookup returns CDR1 SGDLS and CDR2 YYNGEE. The CDR3 sequence is 15 residues long. The CDR3 DNA is TGTGCCAGCAGCGTCCCTAGCGGGAGTTACAATGAGCAGTTCTTC. Its translation: CASSVPSGSYNEQFF.

This clonotype is categorized as medium-sized. This chain links TRBV5-4 with TRBJ2-1; the D is unclear. V was pared by 2 bases and J by 3 bases, with 9 bases between. CDR3 length: 14 residues. CDR1 SGHNT and CDR2 YYREEE come from the germline V gene (reference sequence). CDR3 protein: CASSLGQNYNEQFF. CDR3 bases: TGTGCCAGCAGCTTAGGGCAGAACTACAATGAGCAGTTCTTC.

This sequence joins TRBV6-4 and TRBJ2-2, with 12 positions matching TRBD2. Germline CDR1 reads MRHNA; CDR2 reads SNTAGT. The CDR3 loop spans 16 amino acids. Trimming at V came to 4 bases and at J to 7 bases, leaving 7 bases not matched to a gene. The CDR3 DNA reads TGTGCCAGCAGTGCCCGGGCTAGCGGGGGGGGCGGGGAGCTGTTTTTT. This codes for CASSARASGGGGELFF.

This clonotype was observed at least ten times. The gene calls are TRBV6-6 and TRBJ2-1; D gene ambiguous. From germline, CDR1 is MNHNY and CDR2 SVGAGI (reference sequence). Trimming removed 5 bases at V and 8 bases at J, with 19 bases between. The CDR3 runs to 15 residues. The CDR3 here is CASSTHGLPAHEQFF. CDR3 sequence (DNA): TGTGCCAGCAGTACCCATGGCCTCCCCGCGCATGAGCAGTTCTTC.

This chain connects TRBV4-3 to TRBJ2-2; no reliable D call. The CDR3 sequence is 14 residues long. Germline values: CDR1 LGHNA, CDR2 YSLEER. V was trimmed by 1 base and J by 4 bases, leaving 7 bases between them. The CDR3 reads CASSQAWGTGELFF. As DNA, the CDR3 is TGCGCCAGCAGCCAAGCTTGGGGCACCGGGGAGCTGTTTTTT.